The rows below give T cell receptor beta chains drawn from one sample of a study of CD8 T cells in ankylosing spondylitis. MiXCR, applied by TCRdb to the 5' RACE reads, yields one record per CDR3 protein. The sample contains some 800,000 distinct CDR3 sequences, around 11% of which appear only once. The sequenced sample consisted of blood, either unsorted or a sorted T cell fraction (not recorded which). The origin of the receptors is a male donor with ankylosing spondylitis. Both conserved end residues are part of each CDR3. The D gene is left open where the match is weak. Only some rows state a clone size, as once, few, many or a class for expanded clones.

CASSQSGVYADTQYF,TGCGCCAGCAGCCAATCGGGAGTCTACGCAGATACGCAGTATTTT,15,TRBJ2-3,-,-,TRBV4-3
CASSLGQPGTDTQYF,TGTGCCAGCAGCTTGGGACAACCCGGCACAGATACGCAGTATTTT,15,TRBJ2-3,-,-,TRBV7-9
CASSRGISGTGELFF,TGTGCCAGCAGCCGTGGAATCTCGGGCACCGGGGAGCTGTTTTTT,15,TRBJ2-2,-,-,TRBV7-2
CSARRRPSYEQYF,TGCAGTGCTAGACGGCGGCCCTCCTACGAGCAGTACTTC,13,TRBJ2-7,-,many,TRBV20-1
CSALSSGEKQFF,TGCAGTGCTTTGAGCAGCGGGGAAAAGCAGTTCTTC,12,TRBJ2-1,TRBD2,many,TRBV20-1
CASSQVFYGFSSYNEQFF,TGTGCCAGCAGCCAAGTCTTTTACGGGTTCAGCTCCTACAATGAGCAGTTCTTC,18,TRBJ2-1,-,many,TRBV3-1
CSVLLTGELFF,TGCAGCGTTCTTTTGACCGGGGAGCTGTTTTTT,11,TRBJ2-2,-,many,TRBV29-1
CASSLNTLGDTQYF,TGTGCCAGCAGCTTAAATACACTGGGAGATACGCAGTATTTT,14,TRBJ2-3,-,-,TRBV7-2
CSARAPSGGFHEQYF,TGCAGTGCTAGAGCCCCTAGCGGGGGGTTCCACGAGCAGTACTTC,15,TRBJ2-7,TRBD2,few,TRBV20-1
CSARDTHSNQPQHF,TGCAGTGCTAGAGATACCCATAGCAATCAGCCCCAGCATTTT,14,TRBJ1-5,-,-,TRBV20-1
CSVLALDSYEQYF,TGCAGCGTCCTCGCCTTAGATTCCTACGAGCAGTACTTC,13,TRBJ2-7,-,many,TRBV29-1
CASSPQLDTQYF,TGTGCCAGCAGCCCGCAGTTGGATACGCAGTATTTT,12,TRBJ2-3,-,-,TRBV5-5
CASSPPAGLAGWGYTF,TGTGCCAGCTCACCACCAGCGGGACTCGCAGGGTGGGGCTACACCTTC,16,TRBJ1-2,-,-,TRBV18
CASSQTDRGLYEQYF,TGTGCCAGCAGCCAAACGGACAGGGGGCTGTATGAGCAGTACTTC,15,TRBJ2-7,TRBD1,-,TRBV16
CASSYSTSSTYEQYF,TGTGCCAGCAGTTACTCGACGTCTTCTACCTACGAGCAGTACTTC,15,TRBJ2-7,-,-,TRBV6-5
CASGMRYQETQYF,TGTGCCAGCGGTATGCGGTATCAAGAGACCCAGTACTTC,13,TRBJ2-5,-,few,TRBV27
CASSQVGTDYGYTF,TGCGCCAGCAGCCAAGTCGGGACAGACTATGGCTACACCTTC,14,TRBJ1-2,TRBD1,-,TRBV4-3
CASSLVASGGDETQYF,TGTGCCAGCAGCTTAGTGGCTAGCGGGGGAGACGAGACCCAGTACTTC,16,TRBJ2-5,TRBD2,-,TRBV7-2
CASSDAVRNQPQHF,TGTGCCAGCAGTGATGCGGTACGCAATCAGCCCCAGCATTTT,14,TRBJ1-5,-,few,TRBV6-1
CSAAPGGAGETQYF,TGCAGTGCTGCCCCGGGGGGGGCAGGGGAGACCCAGTACTTC,14,TRBJ2-5,TRBD2,few,TRBV20-1
CASSPDLGQNTGELFF,TGTGCCAGCAGCCCAGATCTAGGACAGAACACCGGGGAGCTGTTTTTT,16,TRBJ2-2,-,-,TRBV11-3
CSARRQGIEDAFF,TGCAGTGCTAGGCGACAGGGTATTGAGGATGCTTTCTTT,13,TRBJ1-1,TRBD1,many,TRBV20-1
CASRIAGDGADTQYF,TGCGCCAGCAGGATAGCGGGAGACGGAGCAGATACGCAGTATTTT,15,TRBJ2-3,TRBD2,few,TRBV10-2
CASSLGTSGRFRDTQYF,TGCGCCAGCAGCTTGGGGACTAGCGGGAGGTTCAGAGATACGCAGTATTTT,17,TRBJ2-3,TRBD2,-,TRBV5-1
CASSLAAGRNYGYTF,TGCGCCAGCAGCTTGGCGGCAGGGAGGAACTATGGCTACACCTTC,15,TRBJ1-2,-,many,TRBV5-1
CSAPRTEVNTEAFF,TGCAGTGCTCCTAGGACGGAGGTGAACACTGAAGCTTTCTTT,14,TRBJ1-1,-,-,TRBV20-1
CASSYDSWDPSSYEQYF,TGTGCCAGCAGTTACGACTCTTGGGACCCAAGCTCCTACGAGCAGTACTTC,17,TRBJ2-7,-,many,TRBV6-5
CSARTGQVYSNQPQHF,TGCAGTGCTAGAACTGGACAGGTATATAGCAATCAGCCCCAGCATTTT,16,TRBJ1-5,TRBD1,-,TRBV20-1
CSAIPGASAQHF,TGCAGTGCAATCCCCGGGGCTTCCGCCCAGCATTTT,12,TRBJ1-5,-,many,TRBV20-1
CASSRQGPANIQYF,TGTGCCAGCTCACGACAGGGCCCGGCAAACATTCAGTACTTC,14,TRBJ2-4,TRBD1,few,TRBV18
CASSLDSALNYGYTF,TGCGCCAGCAGCTTGGACAGTGCCCTTAACTATGGCTACACCTTC,15,TRBJ1-2,-,-,TRBV5-1
CSAEAGSSYNEQFF,TGCAGTGCTGAAGCGGGAAGCTCCTACAATGAGCAGTTCTTC,14,TRBJ2-1,TRBD2,-,TRBV20-1
CSGLSPQETQYF,TGCAGTGGTCTTAGCCCCCAGGAGACCCAGTACTTC,12,TRBJ2-5,-,few,TRBV20-1
CASSENNWKTEAFF,TGTGCCAGCAGCGAGAATAACTGGAAGACTGAAGCTTTCTTT,14,TRBJ1-1,-,few,TRBV6-2/TRBV6-3
CASSQGLPRGGGKTQYF,TGCGCCAGCAGCCAAGGGCTCCCCAGGGGTGGGGGGAAGACCCAGTACTTC,17,TRBJ2-5,-,-,TRBV4-1
CASSHTDRGYGYTF,TGTGCCAGCAGTCACACGGACAGGGGCTATGGCTACACCTTC,14,TRBJ1-2,TRBD1,few,TRBV6-5
CSALGGTYNEQFF,TGCAGTGCCCTTGGGGGAACCTACAATGAGCAGTTCTTC,13,TRBJ2-1,-,few,TRBV20-1
CASSLAAGAEQFF,TGCGCCAGCAGCTTGGCCGCGGGGGCTGAGCAGTTCTTC,13,TRBJ2-1,-,many,TRBV5-1
CASSRRGDNEQFF,TGTGCCAGCAGCCGGAGAGGGGACAATGAGCAGTTCTTC,13,TRBJ2-1,-,many,TRBV7-2
CASTERGLSGNTIYF,TGTGCCAGCACCGAAAGGGGGCTCTCTGGAAACACCATATATTTT,15,TRBJ1-3,TRBD1,few,TRBV7-2
CASSVGAGADMTQYF,TGTGCCAGCAGCGTAGGGGCGGGAGCTGATATGACCCAGTACTTC,15,TRBJ2-5,TRBD2,few,TRBV9
CASSSQSSYEQYF,TGTGCCAGCAGCTCCCAGTCTAGCTACGAGCAGTACTTC,13,TRBJ2-7,-,many,TRBV4-2
CASSSSDVYEQYF,TGTGCCAGCAGTTCATCAGACGTCTACGAGCAGTACTTC,13,TRBJ2-7,-,-,TRBV27
CASTGLAGRTQYF,TGTGCCTCCACCGGGCTAGCGGGACGTACGCAGTATTTT,13,TRBJ2-3,TRBD2,-,TRBV7-9
CASSVDLAGTDTQYF,TGTGCCAGCAGCGTAGATCTAGCGGGAACAGATACGCAGTATTTT,15,TRBJ2-3,TRBD2,-,TRBV9
CASRLRGSYNEQFF,TGCGCCAGCAGGCTGCGAGGCTCCTACAATGAGCAGTTCTTC,14,TRBJ2-1,-,few,TRBV5-1
CSAVRAGETQYF,TGCAGTGCGGTTCGGGCGGGAGAGACCCAGTACTTC,12,TRBJ2-5,-,-,TRBV20-1
CASNRGWTNTEAFF,TGTGCCAGCAACCGCGGGTGGACGAACACTGAAGCTTTCTTT,14,TRBJ1-1,-,-,TRBV4-2
CASSWGRESNYGYTF,TGTGCCAGCAGTTGGGGACGGGAAAGTAACTATGGCTACACCTTC,15,TRBJ1-2,-,-,TRBV27
CASSLDRGGWWSGYTF,TGTGCCAGCAGCTTGGACAGGGGGGGCTGGTGGAGCGGCTACACCTTC,16,TRBJ1-2,TRBD1,many,TRBV7-2
CSATKMGGGWREQYF,TGCAGTGCCACCAAGATGGGAGGTGGCTGGCGGGAGCAGTATTTT,15,TRBJ2-3,-,many,TRBV20-1